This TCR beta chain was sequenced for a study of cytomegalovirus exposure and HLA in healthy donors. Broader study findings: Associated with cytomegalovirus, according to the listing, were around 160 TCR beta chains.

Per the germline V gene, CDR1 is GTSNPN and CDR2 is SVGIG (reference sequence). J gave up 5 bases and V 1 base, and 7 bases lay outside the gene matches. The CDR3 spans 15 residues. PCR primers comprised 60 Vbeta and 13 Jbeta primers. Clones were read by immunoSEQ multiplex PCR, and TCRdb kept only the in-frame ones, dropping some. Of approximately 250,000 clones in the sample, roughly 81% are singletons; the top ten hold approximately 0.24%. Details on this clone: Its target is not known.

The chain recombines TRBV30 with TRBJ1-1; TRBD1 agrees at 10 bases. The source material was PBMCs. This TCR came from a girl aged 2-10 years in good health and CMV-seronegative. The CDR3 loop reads CAWSAARTGGTEAFF. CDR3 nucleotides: TGTGCCTGGAGTGCTGCGAGGACAGGGGGAACTGAAGCTTTCTTT.